This T cell receptor beta chain was recorded in a study of T cell changes during pregnancy in multiple sclerosis. The CDR3 is 12 amino acids. With 3 bases removed from V and 7 bases from J, the gap between germline ends came to 9 bases. Germline CDR1 MNHNS, CDR2 SASEGT. TCRdb's table, derived via immunoSEQ multiplex PCR, lists solely in-frame clones and lacks some. The table records 40,000 to 45,000 clones, roughly 85% of them present only once. The starting material was CD4+ T cells from peripheral blood mononuclear cells, obtained after pregnancy. This receptor was obtained from a female donor with multiple sclerosis, enrolled in a pregnancy study. The rearrangement joins TRBV6-1 to TRBJ1-1, with D possibly TRBD1 on 5 matching bases. The chain's CDR3 is CASSDRVIEAFF. Written as DNA, the CDR3 is TGTGCCAGCAGTGACAGGGTCATTGAAGCTTTCTTT.